The 32 T cell receptor beta chains below were found in one sample sequenced in a study of cytomegalovirus exposure and HLA in healthy donors. PCR employed 60 Vbeta and 13 Jbeta primers. Repertoires were generated with immunoSEQ multiplex PCR, while TCRdb's copy carries only in-frame clones and drops some. The data hold fewer than 110,000 clones, with under 80% observed a single time. The sequencing sample was made of PBMCs. These receptors came from a woman aged 35 to 49 in good health and CMV-seropositive.

This chain links TRBV7-2 with TRBJ1-6; 7 bases line up with TRBD1. CDR1 is SGHTA and CDR2 is FQGNSA in the germline V gene. The CDR3 loop spans 14 amino acids. Losses at the gene ends were 5 bases for V and 4 bases for J; bases not matched to a gene: 2. The CDR3 bases are TGTGCCAGCAGCGGACAGGTTTATAATTCACCCCTCCACTTT. Translating it yields CASSGQVYNSPLHF.

The chain is built from TRBV7-2 and TRBJ1-3; D remains ambiguous. CDR1 SGHTA and CDR2 FQGNSA come from the germline V gene. This CDR3 contains 15 residues. Trimming removed 1 base at V and 3 bases at J, with 10 bases between. CDR3 DNA: TGTGCCAGCAGCTTAGTGTCGTCTATTGGAAACACCATATATTTT. Translated: CASSLVSSIGNTIYF.

The chain uses TRBV7-8 and TRBJ1-2, with a weak D call TRBD1 (5 bases). Trimming took off 5 bases at V and 7 bases at J, with 11 bases between the two ends. CDR1 SGHVS and CDR2 FQNEAQ come from the germline V gene. The CDR3 sequence is 12 residues long. CDR3 protein: CASSTRQLGYTF. CDR3 sequence (DNA): TGTGCCAGCAGCACCCGACAGCTTGGCTACACCTTC.

The chain joins TRBV5-1 to TRBJ2-5; possibly TRBD2 for D (5 bases). This CDR3 has 15 amino acids. The V end was cut by 4 bases, the J end by 4 bases, with 17 bases between. Germline CDR1 SGHRS, CDR2 YFSETQ. CDR3 nucleotide sequence: TGCGCCAGCAGCCCTCCGGCCGGGGTTGGAGAGACCCAGTACTTC. Translating it yields CASSPPAGVGETQYF.

This clone was observed a handful of times. V usage is TRBV5-6 and J usage is TRBJ2-5; 8 bases map to TRBD1. The ends lost 1 base at V and 5 bases at J; junction bases unmatched: 7. The CDR3 is 15 residues long. Germline-derived CDR1 and CDR2 are SGHDT and YYEEEE. The CDR3 loop is CASSLYGRGLETQYF. CDR3 nucleotide sequence: TGTGCCAGCAGCTTGTATGGCAGGGGGCTGGAGACCCAGTACTTC.

This clone was picked up a small number of times. The rearrangement links TRBV7-3 to TRBJ2-1; possible D gene TRBD1, 5 bases. The V gene lost 5 bases and the J gene lost 0 bases, with 11 bases spanning the gap. Germline CDR1 and CDR2: SGHTA and FQGTGA. The CDR3 spans 15 residues. CDR3 region: CASSPDRSSYNEQFF. Written as DNA, the CDR3 is TGTGCCAGCAGCCCCGACAGAAGCTCCTACAATGAGCAGTTCTTC.

The table lists this clone with a few counts. The chain has TRBV30 and TRBJ1-2; the match to TRBD1 covers 11 bases. Germline V CDR1 and CDR2: GTSNPN, SVGIG (reference sequence). The CDR3 loop spans 16 amino acids. Trimming removed 2 bases from V and 8 bases from J; junction bases left unmatched: 13. The CDR3 DNA follows: TGTGCCTGGAGTCCTCTCGGACAGGGGGCTGTGCGGGGCTACACCTTC. Its protein is CAWSPLGQGAVRGYTF.

The CDR3 region is CASSEPVRGNIQYF. The CDR3 DNA is TGTGCCAGCAGTGAACCGGTAAGGGGAAACATTCAGTACTTC. The V call is TRBV6-1, the J call TRBJ2-4; D possibly corresponds to TRBD1 (5 bases). The CDR3 sequence is 14 residues long. Per germline, CDR1 MNHNS and CDR2 SASEGT. V gave up 2 bases and J gave up 6 bases, with 11 bases separating them.

The chain has TRBV4-2 and TRBJ2-7, with D maybe TRBD2 (6 bases). The V end was cut by 0 bases, the J end by 1 base, with 7 bases between. CDR3 length: 14 residues. Per the germline V gene, CDR1 is LGHNA and CDR2 is YNFKEQ. This CDR3 reads CASSQDAGSYEQYF. The CDR3 DNA reads as TGTGCCAGCAGCCAAGATGCGGGGTCCTACGAGCAGTACTTC.

The rearrangement joins TRBV6-5 to TRBJ2-1; TRBD2 agrees at 14 bases. The germline V gene has CDR1 MNHEY and CDR2 SVGAGI. The length of the CDR3 is 15 residues. V lost 5 bases, J lost 7 bases, and 4 bases stayed unmatched. CDR3 nucleotides: TGTGCCAGCAGTGTGACTAGCGGGGGGGCTAATGAGCAGTTCTTC. Translated: CASSVTSGGANEQFF.

The chain uses TRBV5-1 and TRBJ2-5; perhaps TRBD2 as D (5 bases). In germline, CDR1 is SGHRS, CDR2 YFSETQ. The CDR3 sequence is 12 residues long. Trimming stripped 4 bases from V and 7 bases from J, with 11 bases between. CDR3 sequence (DNA): TGCGCCAGCAGCGGAGGAGAGGGGACCCAGTACTTC. Translating it yields CASSGGEGTQYF.

The J gene is TRBJ1-1, the V gene TRBV4-1; TRBD1 might be the D (6 bases). This CDR3 has 14 residues. Trimming took 6 bases from V and 4 from J, leaving 15 bases between them. Germline V lookup: CDR1 MGHRA, CDR2 YSYEKL. Here the CDR3 DNA reads TGCGCCAGCAGGCCCCCAGGCAGGGGCACTGAAGCTTTCTTT. Its protein is CASRPPGRGTEAFF.

V and J are TRBV21-1 and TRBJ1-2; no check of the table's D call, TRBD1, against the DNA was made. TRBV21-1 is listed as a pseudogene. The CDR3 spans 15 residues. The CDR3 here is CASSRSGQGHYGYTF. In nucleotides, the CDR3 is TGTGCCAGCAGCAGGAGCGGACAGGGCCACTATGGCTACACCTTC.

The chain links TRBV30 to TRBJ2-7, with 8 bases matching TRBD1. V was pared by 5 bases and J by 3 bases, with 3 bases of the junction left unmatched. Looked up from germline, CDR1 is GTSNPN and CDR2 is SVGIG (reference sequence). The CDR3 consists of 12 residues. The CDR3 DNA reads as TGTGCCTGGGGAACAGGGGGCTACGAGCAGTACTTC. This codes for CAWGTGGYEQYF. Full variable domain (missing parts from reference TRBV30 and TRBJ2-7): SQTIHQWPATLVQPVGSPLSLECTVEGTSNPNLYWYRQAAGRGLQLLFYSVGIGQISSEVPQNLSASRPQDRQFILSSKKLLLSDSGFYLCAWGTGGYEQYFGPGTRLTVT.

The chain recombines TRBV19 with TRBJ2-1; 10 nucleotides match TRBD2. V lost 9 bases to trimming and J lost 9 bases; unmatched junction nucleotides: 14. This CDR3 comprises 15 residues. The germline CDR1 and CDR2 sequences are LNHDA and SQIVND (reference sequence). The CDR3 region has the DNA TGTGCCAGCGGTTGGGCTAGCGGGGGTCGGACTGAGCAGTTCTTC. Translated, it gives CASGWASGGRTEQFF.

The chain is built from TRBV19 and TRBJ2-5, with a weak D call TRBD1 (6 bases). This CDR3 is 12 amino acids long. Trimming took 7 bases from V and 5 from J, leaving 11 bases between them. Looked up from germline, CDR1 is LNHDA and CDR2 is SQIVND (reference sequence). CDR3 coding DNA: TGTGCCAGTATGGGGGCCGGGGAGACCCAGTACTTC. It encodes CASMGAGETQYF. Together with reference TRBV19 and TRBJ2-5, the CDR3 gives the full variable domain: DGGITQSPKYLFRKEGQNVTLSCEQNLNHDAMYWYRQDPGQGLRLIYYSQIVNDFQKGDIAEGYSVSREKKESFPLTVTSAQKNPTAFYLCASMGAGETQYFGPGTRLLVL.

The chain employs TRBV7-2 and TRBJ1-2; D call uncertain. Between the trimmed V and J ends, which lost 4 bases and 8 bases, there was a span of 14 bases. CDR3 length: 13 residues. The V gene's germline CDR1 is SGHTA and CDR2 FQGNSA. The CDR3 spells CASSSSLVHGYTF. In DNA form, the CDR3 reads TGTGCCAGCAGCTCCAGTTTGGTGCACGGCTACACCTTC.

The sample holds one count of this clone. This rearrangement joins TRBV28 to TRBJ1-2; TRBD1 matches 7 bases. This CDR3 is built from 11 residues. V was clipped by 6 bases and J by 8 bases; unmatched bases: 3. Germline V gene sequence: CDR1 MDHEN, CDR2 SYDVKM. The CDR3 DNA sequence: TGTGCCAGCAGCACAGGGGAAGGCTACACCTTC. Protein product: CASSTGEGYTF.

There are a few counts of this clone. The V call is TRBV11-2, the J call TRBJ1-2; 9 nucleotides line up with TRBD1. This CDR3 is built from 15 residues. CDR1 and CDR2 (germline): SGHAT, FQNNGV. J was trimmed by 4 bases and V by 5 bases; bases with no gene match: 8. The CDR3 DNA reads TGTGCCAGCAGCATACGGACAGGGGAAGGCTATGGCTACACCTTC. Protein product: CASSIRTGEGYGYTF.

The CDR3 DNA is TGTGCCAGCAGCTTTGGGACAGGGCCCACTGAAGCTTTCTTT. This encodes CASSFGTGPTEAFF. The chain carries TRBV5-4 and TRBJ1-1, with 9 nucleotides matching TRBD1. This CDR3 is built from 14 residues. Germline V lookup: CDR1 SGHNT, CDR2 YYREEE (reference sequence). J gave up 4 bases and V 2 bases, and 3 bases lay outside the gene matches.

The chain is built from TRBV25-1 and TRBJ2-1, with 9 bases aligning to TRBD1. The ends lost 3 bases at V and 7 bases at J; junction bases unmatched: 4. CDR1 is MGHDK and CDR2 is SYGVNS in the germline V gene. The CDR3 is made up of 14 amino acids. The CDR3 DNA sequence: TGTGCCAGCAGTGAGGGGACAGGGAAAAATGAGCAGTTCTTC. The encoded protein is CASSEGTGKNEQFF.

The rearrangement uses TRBV2 and TRBJ1-3; 7 bases are shared with TRBD1. The V gene end was trimmed by 6 bases and the J gene end by 7 bases; junction bases not matched to a gene: 9. The CDR3 has 14 amino acids. Germline values: CDR1 SNHLY, CDR2 FYNNEI. CDR3 loop: CASRQGFLPNTIYF. The CDR3 DNA sequence: TGTGCCAGCAGACAGGGGTTCCTACCCAACACCATATATTTT.

The rearrangement links TRBV4-1 to TRBJ1-5; D remains ambiguous. The CDR3 is 15 amino acids. Germline CDR1 reads MGHRA; CDR2 reads YSYEKL. Between the trimmed V and J ends, which lost 2 bases and 0 bases, there was a span of 8 bases. CDR3 DNA sequence: TGCGCCAGCAGCCAATCCTTAAATAGCAATCAGCCCCAGCATTTT. It is translated as CASSQSLNSNQPQHF.

The table lists this clone with a few counts. V gene TRBV6-5 combines with J gene TRBJ2-7; 9 bases are a match to TRBD2. Germline trimming cut 4 bases from V and 2 bases from J; bases unmatched to any gene: 6. CDR1 and CDR2 (germline): MNHEY, SVGAGI. The CDR3 spans 15 residues. The CDR3 DNA reads TGTGCCAGCAGTTCCGGGACTAGCTTCACCTACGAGCAGTACTTC. Protein sequence: CASSSGTSFTYEQYF.

The chain is built from TRBV29-1 and TRBJ1-5, with D possibly TRBD1 on 6 matching bases. The length of the CDR3 is 15 residues. Deletions cut 4 bases from V and 0 bases from J, with 13 bases between. Germline loops: CDR1 SQVTM, CDR2 ANQGSEA. The CDR3 loop reads CSVALGQSSNQPQHF. DNA for the CDR3: TGCAGCGTTGCCTTAGGACAGTCTAGCAATCAGCCCCAGCATTTT.

The chain recombines TRBV30 with TRBJ2-3; D gene ambiguous. V was trimmed by 2 bases and J by 3 bases, leaving 3 bases between them. CDR3 length: 11 amino acids. Germline V gene sequence: CDR1 GTSNPN, CDR2 SVGIG (reference sequence). The CDR3 DNA follows: TGTGCCTGGAGTACAACAGATACGCAGTATTTT. Protein sequence: CAWSTTDTQYF.

This clone was seen more than once but under ten times. The chain combines TRBV4-2 with TRBJ2-7; 10 bases line up with TRBD1. The trim removed 1 base at V and 5 bases at J, leaving 5 bases unmatched. This CDR3 contains 15 residues. The germline gives CDR1 LGHNA, CDR2 YNFKEQ. This chain's CDR3 is CASSQGGTGVNEQYF. The CDR3 DNA sequence: TGTGCCAGCAGCCAAGGTGGGACAGGGGTAAACGAGCAGTACTTC.

Ten or more counts support this clone. The V gene is TRBV4-1, the J gene TRBJ2-7; tentative D call: TRBD2 (5 bases). The V and J ends lost 4 bases and 3 bases respectively, with 16 bases between them. In germline, CDR1 is MGHRA, CDR2 YSYEKL. The CDR3 runs to 15 residues. This CDR3 is CASSPSREGRYEQYF. CDR3 bases: TGCGCCAGCAGCCCTAGTCGAGAGGGCCGCTACGAGCAGTACTTC.

The gene calls are TRBV25-1 and TRBJ2-7, with TRBD2 identical over 13 bases. The V segment lost 10 bases and the J segment 3 bases; nucleotides outside the gene matches: 3. Germline V gene data show CDR1 as MGHDK and CDR2 as SYGVNS. The CDR3 totals 13 residues. The CDR3: CATRTSGGYEQYF. The CDR3 DNA sequence: TGTGCCACCAGGACTAGCGGGGGCTACGAGCAGTACTTC.

This clone was seen only a few times. V usage is TRBV27 and J usage is TRBJ1-6; 7 bases match TRBD1. The CDR3 spans 16 residues. V lost 2 bases, J lost 10 bases, and 11 bases stayed unmatched. Germline loops: CDR1 MNHEY, CDR2 SMNVEV (reference sequence). CDR3 DNA sequence: TGTGCCAGCAGTTTAGGAACAGGGGTGGCCGGCTCACCCCTCCACTTT. Translated: CASSLGTGVAGSPLHF.

This sequence joins TRBV10-1 and TRBJ2-6; 8 bases map to TRBD2. The germline V gene encodes CDR1 WNHNN and CDR2 SYGVQD (reference sequence). CDR3 size: 15 residues. The V gene end was trimmed by 8 bases and the J gene end by 1 base; junction bases not matched to a gene: 4. This CDR3 reads CASSGGASGANVLTF. Written as DNA, the CDR3 is TGCGCCAGCTCGGGAGGGGCATCTGGGGCCAACGTCCTGACTTTC.

The chain recombines TRBV6-6 with TRBJ1-6; D perhaps matches TRBD1 (5 bases). Germline V lookup: CDR1 MNHNY, CDR2 SVGAGI (reference sequence). CDR3 size: 16 residues. Trimming removed 6 bases from V and 3 bases from J, with 15 bases in between. The CDR3 DNA sequence: TGTGCCAGCAGCGGCCATGGGGCTCACTATAATTCACCCCTCCACTTT. Translating gives CASSGHGAHYNSPLHF.